This TCR beta chain was sequenced for a study of a mutant IDH1 vaccine in newly diagnosed glioma. Study information: Vaccines were first given 4-6 weeks after radiotherapy alone, or with temozolomide cycles. Most patients had radiochemotherapy with temozolomide before enrollment; others had one alone.

Germline lookup yields CDR1 KGHSH and CDR2 LQKENI. The CDR3 loop spans 12 amino acids. The V and J ends lost 6 bases and 7 bases respectively, with 12 bases between them. Noted time point: week 23, last vaccination. Doses consisted of 300 ug of mutant IDH1 20-mer peptide each, paired with topical imiquimod. Donor diagnoses consisted of new WHO grade 3 or 4 IDH1-mutant, ATRX-lost astrocytomas. Concerning this clone itself: Its antigen is as yet unknown.

Study findings and constraints: 93.3% of patients showed vaccine-induced immune responses across multiple MHC alleles.

Here immunoSEQ multiplex PCR was the method, and the copy in TCRdb shows in-frame clones only, minus some. The table has approximately 67,000 clones, 84% seen once. This specimen consisted of PBMCs, obtained from a glioma patient whose treatment included an IDH1 peptide vaccine. The V and J genes are TRBV18 and TRBJ1-1, with D perhaps TRBD1 (5 bases). This receptor was obtained from a man between 18 and 35 years old with glioma. The CDR3 bases are TGTGCCAGCTCTCCCGACAGTGGTGAAGCTTTCTTT. Its translation is CASSPDSGEAFF.